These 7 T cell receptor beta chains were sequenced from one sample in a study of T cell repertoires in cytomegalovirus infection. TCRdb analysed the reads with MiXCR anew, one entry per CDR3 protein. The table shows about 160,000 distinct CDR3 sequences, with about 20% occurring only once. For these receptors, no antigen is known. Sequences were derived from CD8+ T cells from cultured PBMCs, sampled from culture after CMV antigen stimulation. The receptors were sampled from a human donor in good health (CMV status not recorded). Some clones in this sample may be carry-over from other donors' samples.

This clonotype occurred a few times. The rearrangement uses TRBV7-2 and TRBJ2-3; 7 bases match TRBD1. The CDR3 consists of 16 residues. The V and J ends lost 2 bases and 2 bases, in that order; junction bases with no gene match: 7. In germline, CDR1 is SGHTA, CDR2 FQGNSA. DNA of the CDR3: TGTGCCAGCAGCTTAAAGTCAGGGGGTAACACAGATACGCAGTATTTT. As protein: CASSLKSGGNTDTQYF.

The CDR3 DNA sequence: TGTGCCAGCAGTCCCCCAGGCGGGAGAAGGTTGTACGAGCAGTACTTC. It yields the protein CASSPPGGRRLYEQYF. This chain connects TRBV27 to TRBJ2-7; 7 nucleotides line up with TRBD2. V dropped 5 bases and J dropped 4; count of bases not matched to a gene: 14. This CDR3 spans 16 amino acids. CDR1 and CDR2 (germline): MNHEY, SMNVEV (reference sequence).

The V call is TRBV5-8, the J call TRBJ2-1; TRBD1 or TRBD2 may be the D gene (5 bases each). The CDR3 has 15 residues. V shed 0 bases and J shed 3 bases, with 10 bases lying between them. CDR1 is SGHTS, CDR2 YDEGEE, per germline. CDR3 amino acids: CASSLGGEGYNEQFF. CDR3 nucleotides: TGTGCCAGCAGCTTGGGAGGGGAAGGCTACAATGAGCAGTTCTTC.

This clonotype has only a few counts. Here the CDR3 reads CASQEGGNQPQHF. The CDR3 DNA follows: TGTGCCAGCCAAGAAGGGGGCAATCAGCCCCAGCATTTT. The rearrangement links TRBV12-3 or TRBV12-4 to TRBJ1-5; possible D gene TRBD1, 5 bases. Deletions cut 8 bases from V and 2 bases from J, with 10 bases between. The CDR3 covers 13 residues.

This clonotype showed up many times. CDR3 region: CASSLPPEDGTGLGYGYTF. DNA for the CDR3: TGTGCCAGCAGCTTGCCGCCCGAGGATGGTACAGGGCTTGGCTATGGCTACACCTTC. The chain employs TRBV7-8 and TRBJ1-2; D might be TRBD1 (6 bases). The germline V gene encodes CDR1 SGHVS and CDR2 FQNEAQ. This CDR3 is 19 amino acids long. V was pared by 3 bases and J by 4 bases, with 27 bases between.

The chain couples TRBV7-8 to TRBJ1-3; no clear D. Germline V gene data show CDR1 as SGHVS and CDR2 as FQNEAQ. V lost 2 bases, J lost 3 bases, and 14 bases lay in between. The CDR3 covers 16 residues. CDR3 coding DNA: TGTGCCAGCAGCTTATGGACGAGGAGCAATGGAAACACCATATATTTT. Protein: CASSLWTRSNGNTIYF.

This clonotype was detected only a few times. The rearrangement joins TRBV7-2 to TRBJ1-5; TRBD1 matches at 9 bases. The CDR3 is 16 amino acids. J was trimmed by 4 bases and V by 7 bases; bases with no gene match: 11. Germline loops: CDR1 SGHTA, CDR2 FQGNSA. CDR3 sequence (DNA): TGTGCCAGCACCTCCTTCGGAGGGACAGGGAATCAGCCCCAGCATTTT. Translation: CASTSFGGTGNQPQHF.